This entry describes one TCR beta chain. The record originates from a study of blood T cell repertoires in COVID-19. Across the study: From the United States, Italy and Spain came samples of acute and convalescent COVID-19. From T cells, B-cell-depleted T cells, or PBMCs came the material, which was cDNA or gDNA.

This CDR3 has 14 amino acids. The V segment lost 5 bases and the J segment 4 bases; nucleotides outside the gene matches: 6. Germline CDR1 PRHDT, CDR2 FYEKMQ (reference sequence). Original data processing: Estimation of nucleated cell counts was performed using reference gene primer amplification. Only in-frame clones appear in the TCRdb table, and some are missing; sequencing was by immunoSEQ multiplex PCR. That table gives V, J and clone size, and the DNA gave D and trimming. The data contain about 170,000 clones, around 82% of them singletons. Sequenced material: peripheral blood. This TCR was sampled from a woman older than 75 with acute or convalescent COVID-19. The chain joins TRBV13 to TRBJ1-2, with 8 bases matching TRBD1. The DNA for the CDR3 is TGTGCCAGCAGCCGAGACAGGGGAAGCTATGGCTACACCTTC. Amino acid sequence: CASSRDRGSYGYTF.